One and the same sample provided the 32 T cell receptor beta chains below, sequenced in a study of cytomegalovirus exposure and HLA in healthy donors. Amplification used 60 Vbeta primers and 13 Jbeta primers. TCRdb keeps only in-frame clones here, not all; method: immunoSEQ multiplex PCR. The sample holds about 97,000 clones, about 70% seen once. The sample consisted of PBMCs. The origin of the receptors is a woman aged 35 to 49 in good health and CMV-seronegative.

The chain uses TRBV6-6 and TRBJ1-4; D uncertain. Deletions cut 6 bases from V and 7 bases from J, with 12 bases between. CDR3 length equals 13 residues. From germline, CDR1 is MNHNY and CDR2 SVGAGI (reference sequence). The CDR3 here is CASSPTMSEKLFF. Written as DNA, the CDR3 is TGTGCCAGCAGCCCAACGATGAGTGAAAAACTGTTTTTT.

The chain couples TRBV28 to TRBJ2-2; possible D gene TRBD1, 5 bases. Trimming removed 1 base from V and 0 bases from J, with 9 bases in between. CDR3 length: 16 amino acids. Germline lookup yields CDR1 MDHEN and CDR2 SYDVKM. As DNA, the CDR3 is TGTGCCAGCAGTTTATACGGCAGGGCGAACACCGGGGAGCTGTTTTTT. Its protein is CASSLYGRANTGELFF.

The chain links TRBV11-3 to TRBJ2-4, with 9 bases lining up with TRBD1. Germline loops: CDR1 SGHNT, CDR2 YENEEA. V was pared by 1 base and J by 12 bases, with 4 bases of the junction left unmatched. This CDR3 contains 13 residues. CDR3 DNA: TGTGCCAGCAGCTTAGTTACAGGGGGCTCTCAGTACTTC. Protein sequence: CASSLVTGGSQYF.

This chain connects TRBV5-1 to TRBJ2-1; 10 nucleotides agree with TRBD2. The V gene's germline CDR1 is SGHRS and CDR2 YFSETQ. This CDR3 contains 16 residues. V trimming: 4 bases; J trimming: 6 bases; junction bases outside the gene matches: 10. This CDR3 is CASSEFGLAGVNEQFF. The CDR3 DNA follows: TGCGCCAGCAGCGAATTTGGGCTAGCGGGAGTCAATGAGCAGTTCTTC.

V and J are TRBV10-3 and TRBJ2-7; 8 bases agree with TRBD2. The CDR3 totals 13 residues. Germline CDR1 reads ENHRY; CDR2 reads SYGVKD. V was pared by 8 bases and J by 2 bases, with 5 bases of the junction left unmatched. The CDR3 protein is CAISAGVAYEQYF. Here the CDR3 DNA reads TGTGCCATCTCAGCGGGGGTGGCCTACGAGCAGTACTTC.

In its sample, this clone was seen a few times. The V and J genes are TRBV7-3 and TRBJ2-7; 7 nucleotides agree with TRBD1. The ends lost 5 bases at V and 6 bases at J; junction bases unmatched: 10. From germline, CDR1 is SGHTA and CDR2 FQGTGA. CDR3 length: 14 amino acids. For the CDR3, the DNA is TGTGCCAGCAGCCCGACAGGGACCCAGGGCGAGCAGTACTTC. Protein sequence: CASSPTGTQGEQYF.

The chain has TRBV2 and TRBJ2-5, with 8 nucleotides matching TRBD2. The CDR3 loop spans 14 amino acids. V dropped 10 bases and J dropped 5; count of bases not matched to a gene: 12. The germline CDR1 and CDR2 sequences are SNHLY and FYNNEI. The CDR3 DNA reads TGTGCCATAGCTCCGGGACTAGGTGTGGAGACCCAGTACTTC. This translates into CAIAPGLGVETQYF.

This clone was counted only a few times. This chain joins TRBV6-5 and TRBJ1-2; 8 bases fit TRBD1. V lost 0 bases to trimming and J lost 2 bases; unmatched junction nucleotides: 5. CDR1 is MNHEY and CDR2 is SVGAGI in the germline V gene. The CDR3 length is 16 residues. Written as DNA, the CDR3 is TGTGCCAGCAGTTACTCCCGAACAGGGGGGAACTATGGCTACACCTTC. Translating it yields CASSYSRTGGNYGYTF.

The rearrangement links TRBV11-2 to TRBJ1-1, with 9 bases that match TRBD1. CDR1 is SGHAT and CDR2 is FQNNGV in the germline V gene. Unmatched junction bases numbered 3, after V lost 0 bases and J lost 7 bases. This CDR3 is 14 amino acids long. CDR3 DNA sequence: TGTGCCAGCAGCTTAGAACAGGGGGCCGTTGAAGCTTTCTTT. This sequence encodes CASSLEQGAVEAFF. The variable domain in full, completed from reference TRBV11-2 and TRBJ1-1, reads EAGVAQSPRYKIIEKRQSVAFWCNPISGHATLYWYQQILGQGPKLLIQFQNNGVVDDSQLPKDRFSAERLKGVDSTLKIQPAKLEDSAVYLCASSLEQGAVEAFFGQGTRLTVV.

This clone was recorded only once. This rearrangement joins TRBV5-1 to TRBJ1-2; 10 bases line up with TRBD1. After removal of 3 bases from V and 6 bases from J, the junction contained 5 bases not matched to a gene. The CDR3 is 14 amino acids. CDR1 is SGHRS, CDR2 YFSETQ, per germline. For the CDR3, the DNA is TGCGCCAGCAGCTGGACAGGGGGAAAGAATGGCTACACCTTC. This codes for CASSWTGGKNGYTF.

In this sample, this clone turned up once. This chain joins TRBV10-3 and TRBJ2-5, with TRBD1 identical over 9 bases. The better agreement between TRBJ2-7 and the DNA end casts doubt on the J call. This CDR3 is built from 15 residues. Germline values: CDR1 ENHRY, CDR2 SYGVKD. The CDR3 DNA follows: TGTGCCATCAGGCCCGGGACAGGGAGTGTCTACGAGCAGTACTTC. Residues: CAIRPGTGSVYEQYF.

This clone was recorded only once. The rearrangement uses TRBV7-2 and TRBJ1-5; 11 bases align to TRBD1. Germline CDR1 SGHTA, CDR2 FQGNSA. The V gene end was trimmed by 3 bases and the J gene end by 7 bases; junction bases not matched to a gene: 2. The CDR3 has 14 residues. The CDR3 loop reads CASSFGTGGQPQHF. CDR3 bases: TGTGCCAGCAGCTTCGGGACAGGGGGACAGCCCCAGCATTTT.

This clone was seen a few times. The chain carries TRBV5-1 and TRBJ2-7; D may be TRBD1 (6 bases). CDR3 length: 14 residues. Germline V gene sequence: CDR1 SGHRS, CDR2 YFSETQ. Trimming removed 4 bases from V and 2 bases from J, with 13 bases in between. This CDR3 is CASSQGGSPYEQYF. DNA for the CDR3: TGCGCCAGCAGCCAAGGGGGTTCCCCCTACGAGCAGTACTTC.

Details on this clone: This sample includes further DNA sequences coding for the same CDR3. The chain employs TRBV7-8 and TRBJ1-2; TRBD1 matches at 7 bases. The CDR3 is 13 residues long. Germline V CDR1 and CDR2: SGHVS, FQNEAQ. V dropped 5 bases and J dropped 5; count of bases not matched to a gene: 5. CDR3 sequence (DNA): TGTGCCAGCAGCCACGGGACAGCTTATGGCTACACCTTC. It specifies CASSHGTAYGYTF.

There are a few counts of this clone. The rearrangement uses TRBV30 and TRBJ1-4; D might be TRBD1 (6 bases). The CDR3 has 13 residues. Germline CDR1 GTSNPN, CDR2 SVGIG (reference sequence). V was cut by 8 bases and J by 2 bases, with 12 bases left in between. CDR3 protein: CAAPQGTNEKLFF. In DNA form, the CDR3 reads TGTGCCGCGCCTCAGGGGACTAATGAAAAACTGTTTTTT.

The chain uses TRBV5-1 and TRBJ2-7, with D possibly TRBD1 on 5 matching bases. Germline CDR1 is SGHRS and CDR2 is YFSETQ. The V end lost 1 base, the J end lost 2 bases, and 10 bases lay between the germline ends. This CDR3 has 14 residues. CDR3 DNA: TGCGCCAGCAGCTTGCCCAGGGCTCCCTACGAGCAGTACTTC. The encoded protein is CASSLPRAPYEQYF.

The genes are TRBV5-1 and TRBJ2-7; 7 positions agree with TRBD1. The CDR3 covers 12 residues. Trimming cost V 3 bases and J 3 bases; bases outside gene matches: 0. Germline lookup yields CDR1 SGHRS and CDR2 YFSETQ. The CDR3, as DNA: TGCGCCAGCAGCTGGGACAGCTACGAGCAGTACTTC. This encodes CASSWDSYEQYF.

The chain links TRBV7-9 to TRBJ2-7; 9 nucleotides line up with TRBD1. The CDR3 length is 13 residues. Looked up from germline, CDR1 is SEHNR and CDR2 is FQNEAQ (reference sequence). The J segment lost 1 base and the V segment lost 8 bases, leaving 3 bases of the junction unmatched. CDR3 protein: CASRGQGSYEQYF. The CDR3 DNA reads TGTGCCAGCCGGGGACAGGGATCCTACGAGCAGTACTTC.

This clone showed up just a few times. This chain uses TRBV2 with TRBJ2-7; TRBD1 might be the D (6 bases). The CDR3 runs to 14 residues. Germline assignment: CDR1 SNHLY and CDR2 FYNNEI. V lost 2 bases and J lost 1, with 9 bases in between. The CDR3 nucleotides read TGTGCCAGCAGTGAATGGACAGCTTCCTACGAGCAGTACTTC. This sequence encodes CASSEWTASYEQYF.

This clone was detected only a few times. The chain links TRBV19 to TRBJ2-7, with 9 bases matching TRBD2. The ends lost 5 bases at V and 1 base at J; junction bases unmatched: 3. This CDR3 comprises 14 residues. Per the germline V gene, CDR1 is LNHDA and CDR2 is SQIVND (reference sequence). Here the CDR3 DNA reads TGTGCCAGTAGTTTCCTAGCGGGGTCCTACGAGCAGTACTTC. Its translation: CASSFLAGSYEQYF. Complete variable domain (other parts from reference TRBV19 and TRBJ2-7): DGGITQSPKYLFRKEGQNVTLSCEQNLNHDAMYWYRQDPGQGLRLIYYSQIVNDFQKGDIAEGYSVSREKKESFPLTVTSAQKNPTAFYLCASSFLAGSYEQYFGPGTRLTVT.

The rearrangement joins TRBV25-1 to TRBJ2-5, with D tentatively TRBD2 (6 bases). The CDR3 has 13 amino acids. In germline, CDR1 is MGHDK, CDR2 SYGVNS. V lost 4 bases and J lost 5, with 11 bases in between. The CDR3 region has the DNA TGTGCCAGCAGTGCGCCGGGACTCGAGACCCAGTACTTC. It encodes CASSAPGLETQYF.

The chain joins TRBV5-5 to TRBJ1-4; 7 positions match TRBD1. Germline V gene data show CDR1 as SGHKS and CDR2 as YYEKEE (reference sequence). Germline trimming cut 1 base from V and 8 bases from J; bases unmatched to any gene: 5. This CDR3 has 14 residues. CDR3 bases: TGTGCCAGCAGCTTGCCCACAGGGGACGAAAAACTGTTTTTT. Translation gives CASSLPTGDEKLFF.

This clone was seen a handful of times. The gene calls are TRBV30 and TRBJ1-4; D is unresolved. CDR3 size: 14 residues. The V gene's germline CDR1 is GTSNPN and CDR2 SVGIG (reference sequence). V gave up 3 bases and J gave up 6 bases, with 14 bases separating them. This chain's CDR3 is CAWSAGSTHEKLFF. The CDR3 DNA reads TGTGCCTGGAGCGCCGGATCGACTCATGAAAAACTGTTTTTT. Supplemented by reference TRBV30 and TRBJ1-4, the full variable domain reads SQTIHQWPATLVQPVGSPLSLECTVEGTSNPNLYWYRQAAGRGLQLLFYSVGIGQISSEVPQNLSASRPQDRQFILSSKKLLLSDSGFYLCAWSAGSTHEKLFFGSGTQLSVL.

The chain combines TRBV6-6 with TRBJ2-3; 8 nucleotides align to TRBD2. Germline lookup yields CDR1 MNHNY and CDR2 SVGAGI (reference sequence). This CDR3 spans 15 amino acids. Trimming took 5 bases from V and 5 from J; bases not matched to a gene: 9. The CDR3 is CASSPSGRQQDTQYF. DNA for the CDR3: TGTGCCAGCAGTCCAAGCGGGAGACAGCAAGATACGCAGTATTTT.

There are a few counts of this clone. This rearrangement joins TRBV11-2 to TRBJ2-7; perhaps TRBD1 as D (6 bases). There are 15 residues in the CDR3. The V and J ends lost 2 bases and 2 bases respectively, with 13 bases between them. Germline V gene sequence: CDR1 SGHAT, CDR2 FQNNGV. The CDR3 is CASSLLGTPAYEQYF. CDR3 nucleotide sequence: TGTGCCAGCAGCTTACTTGGGACACCAGCCTACGAGCAGTACTTC.

The V gene is TRBV7-2, the J gene TRBJ2-7; unclear D gene. Germline V gene sequence: CDR1 SGHTA, CDR2 FQGNSA. V was clipped by 1 base and J by 2 bases, with 6 bases between them. This CDR3 region has 13 residues. This CDR3 reads CASSLDSTYEQYF. In DNA, the CDR3 is TGTGCCAGCAGCTTAGATAGCACCTACGAGCAGTACTTC.

This clone appeared a few times. The chain combines TRBV7-9 with TRBJ1-3; 7 bases match TRBD1. The CDR3 runs to 15 residues. The germline CDR1 and CDR2 sequences are SEHNR and FQNEAQ (reference sequence). V gave up 5 bases and J gave up 0 bases; unmatched junction bases: 4. The CDR3 loop reads CASSPGQSSGNTIYF. The CDR3 nucleotides are TGTGCCAGCAGCCCGGGACAGAGCTCTGGAAACACCATATATTTT.

The chain is built from TRBV6-5 and TRBJ1-4, with a tentative D call TRBD1 (5 bases). CDR1 MNHEY and CDR2 SVGAGI come from the germline V gene. Trimming cost V 2 bases and J 4 bases, with 11 bases left between them. This CDR3 comprises 15 residues. The CDR3 DNA is TGTGCCAGCAGTTACAATTGGGGGGGTAATGAAAAACTGTTTTTT. Translated, it gives CASSYNWGGNEKLFF.

Only a few counts were recorded for this clone. The rearrangement uses TRBV30 and TRBJ1-5, with D possibly matching TRBD1 (6 bases). CDR1 and CDR2 from the germline V gene are GTSNPN and SVGIG (reference sequence). V lost 1 base and J lost 2, with 9 bases in between. This CDR3 spans 14 amino acids. DNA for the CDR3: TGTGCCTGGAGTGCCGCAGGGGGCAATCAGCCCCAGCATTTT. Translation: CAWSAAGGNQPQHF.

The chain couples TRBV7-2 to TRBJ2-5, with 11 bases matching TRBD2. Trimming removed 5 bases from V and 7 bases from J; junction bases left unmatched: 15. The CDR3 has 17 residues. Germline V gene data show CDR1 as SGHTA and CDR2 as FQGNSA. This chain's CDR3 is CASSLRRLAGTFGTQYF. CDR3 coding DNA: TGTGCCAGCAGCCTAAGACGACTAGCGGGGACCTTCGGGACCCAGTACTTC.

This clone was counted between two and nine times. This chain links TRBV4-1 with TRBJ1-5, with 9 bases lining up with TRBD1. The CDR3 has 18 amino acids. Losses at the gene ends were 5 bases for V and 0 bases for J; bases not matched to a gene: 11. The germline V gene has CDR1 MGHRA and CDR2 YSYEKL. The CDR3 protein is CASSSPGTGTISNQPQHF. The DNA of the CDR3 is TGCGCCAGCAGCTCCCCCGGGACAGGGACCATTAGCAATCAGCCCCAGCATTTT.

This clone was recorded a few times. The rearrangement links TRBV6-5 to TRBJ1-1; D gene unclear. CDR1 and CDR2 from the germline V gene are MNHEY and SVGAGI. V was cut by 2 bases and J by 2 bases, with 12 bases left in between. The length of the CDR3 is 15 residues. CDR3 in amino acids: CASSYGRALNTEAFF. For the CDR3, the DNA is TGTGCCAGCAGTTACGGCAGAGCGCTAAACACTGAAGCTTTCTTT.